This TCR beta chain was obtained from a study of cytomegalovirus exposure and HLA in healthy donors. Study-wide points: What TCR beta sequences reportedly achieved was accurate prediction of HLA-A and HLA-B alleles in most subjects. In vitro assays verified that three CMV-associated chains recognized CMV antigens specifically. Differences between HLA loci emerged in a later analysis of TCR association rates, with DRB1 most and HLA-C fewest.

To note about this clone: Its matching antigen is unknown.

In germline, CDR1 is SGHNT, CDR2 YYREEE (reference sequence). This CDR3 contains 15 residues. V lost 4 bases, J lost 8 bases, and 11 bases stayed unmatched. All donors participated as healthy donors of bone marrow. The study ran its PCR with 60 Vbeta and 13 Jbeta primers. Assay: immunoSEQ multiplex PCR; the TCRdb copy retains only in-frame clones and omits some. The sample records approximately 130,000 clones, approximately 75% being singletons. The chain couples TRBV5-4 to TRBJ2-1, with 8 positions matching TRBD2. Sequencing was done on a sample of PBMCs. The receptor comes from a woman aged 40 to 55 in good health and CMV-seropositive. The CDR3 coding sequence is TGTGCCAGCAGCCCTGGAGGGGCCGGGGGGGATGAGCAGTTCTTC. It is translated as CASSPGGAGGDEQFF. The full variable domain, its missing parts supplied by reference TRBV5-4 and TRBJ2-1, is ETGVTQSPTHLIKTRGQQVTLRCSSQSGHNTVSWYQQALGQGPQFIFQYYREEENGRGNFPPRFSGLQFPNYSSELNVNALELDDSALYLCASSPGGAGGDEQFFGPGTRLTVL.